The sequence of this TCR beta chain was determined in a study of blood T cells in healthy people across ages. Points from the study as a whole: Considered underestimates were the diversity estimates obtained from one million T cells. There were more naive CD4+ cells and higher diversity in long-lived donors than in aged donors.

This clonotype was seen more than once but under ten times. Its antigen is still unknown. The germline V gene has CDR1 SGDLS and CDR2 YYNGEE. CDR3 size: 14 residues. Trimming cost V 3 bases and J 4 bases, with 11 bases left between them. A second roughly 7 to 11 cycle PCR used barcoded and J-beta primers. Each TCR beta cDNA got a 12-nucleotide random molecular identifier. MiXCR was run by TCRdb on the 5' RACE reads, yielding one entry per CDR3 protein. The table has 1.5 million to 2 million distinct CDR3 sequences, under 30% seen once. The sequence was collected from a woman aged 25 to 39 in good health. Sequencing used blood. This sequence joins TRBV9 and TRBJ2-1, with D tentatively TRBD1 (5 bases). For the CDR3, the DNA is TGTGCCAGCAGCGGACAAAGGGGTTACAATGAGCAGTTCTTC. Residues: CASSGQRGYNEQFF.